This entry is about one TCR beta chain. The data belong to a study of blood T cell repertoires in COVID-19. On the study more broadly: Sites across the United States, Italy and Spain contributed samples from acute and convalescent COVID-19.

The V and J ends lost 2 bases and 1 base, in that order; junction bases with no gene match: 14. The CDR3 is 20 amino acids. The germline gives CDR1 MGHRA, CDR2 YSYEKL. As originally analysed: Reference gene primer amplification in the assay estimated nucleated cell counts. The repertoire was sequenced with immunoSEQ multiplex PCR; TCRdb's copy has only in-frame clones and lacks some. That table furnishes V, J and clone size, whereas the DNA furnished D and trimming. Among approximately 160,000 clones listed, about 85% were seen once. The sequence came from a man in his 70s who had recovered from COVID-19. Input material: peripheral blood. The chain uses TRBV4-1 and TRBJ2-1; 10 bases fit TRBD1. The CDR3 DNA reads TGCGCCAGCAGCCAATCAGCCGGGACAGGGGTTCGTAGGTCCTACAATGAGCAGTTCTTC. It yields the protein CASSQSAGTGVRRSYNEQFF.